The 13 T cell receptor beta chains presented below share a single source sample, sequenced in a study of cytomegalovirus exposure and HLA in healthy donors (dated by TCRdb to the late 2010s). The library was made by the immunoSEQ multiplex PCR assay. A mixture of 60 forward primers for TCR Vbeta segments and 13 reverse primers for TCR Jbeta segments was used in the multiplex PCR. Here the immuneACCESS table is served through TCRdb, limited to in-frame sequences with V and J called. Missing clones are a known gap in these copies; in checked studies unresolved V genes cover under half, and the rest lacks a known reason. This sample lists roughly 100,000 clones; 71% were detected once. The top ten hold 2.5% to 3.5% of the sample. Source material: PBMCs. The receptors were sampled from a female donor in good health and CMV-seronegative.

The chain recombines TRBV6-1 with TRBJ2-5, with TRBD1 matching over 10 bases. The CDR3 contains 13 residues. CDR1 is MNHNS, CDR2 SASEGT, per germline. With 6 bases clipped from V and 2 bases from J, the junction kept 0 bases outside the gene matches. CDR3 in amino acids: CASRDRGQETQYF. The DNA for the CDR3 is TGTGCCAGCAGGGACAGGGGGCAAGAGACCCAGTACTTC.

The V gene is TRBV27, the J gene TRBJ1-1; D possibly corresponds to TRBD1 (5 bases). The germline V gene encodes CDR1 MNHEY and CDR2 SMNVEV (reference sequence). Trimming stripped 6 bases from V and 0 bases from J, with 8 bases between. This CDR3 has 13 amino acids. The CDR3, as DNA: TGTGCCAGCAGCTTGACAGTGAACACTGAAGCTTTCTTT. This sequence encodes CASSLTVNTEAFF.

This clone was recorded only once. The chain employs TRBV4-2 and TRBJ2-2; 12 positions agree with TRBD2. The junction had 5 bases not matched to a gene; V was cut back by 4 bases and J by 5 bases. This CDR3 comprises 16 residues. Germline V gene data show CDR1 as LGHNA and CDR2 as YNFKEQ. The CDR3 nucleotides read TGTGCCAGCAGCCGCACCGGGACTAGCGGGACCGGGGAGCTGTTTTTT. Residues: CASSRTGTSGTGELFF.

J is TRBJ1-2 and V is TRBV5-1; D remains unclear. Trimming pared 0 bases from V and 1 base from J, leaving 7 bases between. Germline CDR1 is SGHRS and CDR2 is YFSETQ. The CDR3 is 14 amino acids. The CDR3 sequence: CASSLGVHNYGYTF. CDR3 coding DNA: TGCGCCAGCAGCTTGGGAGTCCATAACTATGGCTACACCTTC.

The chain employs TRBV7-6 and TRBJ2-5; 9 nucleotides agree with TRBD1. Germline CDR1 and CDR2: SGHVS and FNYEAQ. This CDR3 contains 14 residues. With V trimmed by 4 bases and J by 3 bases, 3 bases remained unmatched. Written as DNA, the CDR3 is TGTGCCAGCAGCTATTGGACAGGGGAAGAGACCCAGTACTTC. This translates into CASSYWTGEETQYF.

V is TRBV7-6 and J is TRBJ2-1, with D unclear. V shed 1 base and J shed 3 bases, with 10 bases lying between them. The CDR3 spans 15 residues. The germline V gene encodes CDR1 SGHVS and CDR2 FNYEAQ. The CDR3 sequence is CASSLDRERYNEQFF. CDR3 coding DNA: TGTGCCAGCAGCTTAGATCGCGAGCGCTACAATGAGCAGTTCTTC.

This chain uses TRBV30 with TRBJ2-1, with 9 bases lining up with TRBD2. Trimming cost V 8 bases and J 3 bases; bases outside gene matches: 8. Germline CDR1 reads GTSNPN; CDR2 reads SVGIG (reference sequence). The CDR3 contains 14 residues. CDR3 nucleotides: TGTGCCCTGTTGGCGGGAGGGTTCTACAATGAGCAGTTCTTC. Amino acid sequence: CALLAGGFYNEQFF.

This sequence joins TRBV6-6 and TRBJ1-2, with D perhaps matching TRBD1 (6 bases). Per germline, CDR1 MNHNY and CDR2 SVGAGI (reference sequence). V lost 5 bases, J lost 5 bases, and 15 bases lay in between. The CDR3 has 14 residues. CDR3 bases: TGTGCCAGCAGTCCGGGACACGCCGGTTATGGCTACACCTTC. Its translation is CASSPGHAGYGYTF.

The V call is TRBV19, the J call TRBJ1-1; TRBD1 might be the D (5 bases). From germline, CDR1 is LNHDA and CDR2 SQIVND (reference sequence). V lost 6 bases to trimming and J lost 5 bases, with 16 bases between them. The CDR3 runs 14 residues. The CDR3 is CASRPGGERTEAFF. Here the CDR3 DNA reads TGTGCCAGTAGGCCCGGGGGTGAGAGGACTGAAGCTTTCTTT.

The V call is TRBV7-2, the J call TRBJ2-1; D gene ambiguous. The germline gives CDR1 SGHTA, CDR2 FQGNSA. V was shortened by 1 base and J by 2 bases, with 3 bases between the two germline ends. This CDR3 has 13 residues. This CDR3 reads CASSLDTYNEQFF. The CDR3 DNA is TGTGCCAGCAGCTTAGATACCTACAATGAGCAGTTCTTC.

This clone was counted a few times. The chain recombines TRBV11-1 with TRBJ1-6; D may be TRBD1 (5 bases). Trimming left V 0 bases short and J 6 bases short, with 12 bases between. The CDR3 is made up of 16 amino acids. Germline V CDR1 and CDR2: SGHAT, FQDESV (reference sequence). This chain's CDR3 is CASSLALEQANSPLHF. DNA of the CDR3: TGTGCCAGCAGCTTAGCGCTAGAACAGGCTAATTCACCCCTCCACTTT.

This clone was observed once. This chain links TRBV7-9 with TRBJ2-5; 10 bases match TRBD2. Trimming at V came to 4 bases and at J to 3 bases, leaving 5 bases not matched to a gene. This CDR3 has 15 amino acids. Germline V gene data show CDR1 as SEHNR and CDR2 as FQNEAQ (reference sequence). The CDR3 loop reads CASSYPLAGEETQYF. As DNA, the CDR3 is TGTGCCAGCAGCTACCCCCTAGCGGGAGAAGAGACCCAGTACTTC.

V usage is TRBV28 and J usage is TRBJ1-1; D unclear. The germline gives CDR1 MDHEN, CDR2 SYDVKM. The CDR3 is 15 amino acids. Trimming pared 7 bases from V and 3 bases from J, leaving 18 bases between. The CDR3 DNA follows: TGTGCCAGCAACGGTTTCGGGGTGAGGGACACTGAAGCTTTCTTT. As protein: CASNGFGVRDTEAFF.